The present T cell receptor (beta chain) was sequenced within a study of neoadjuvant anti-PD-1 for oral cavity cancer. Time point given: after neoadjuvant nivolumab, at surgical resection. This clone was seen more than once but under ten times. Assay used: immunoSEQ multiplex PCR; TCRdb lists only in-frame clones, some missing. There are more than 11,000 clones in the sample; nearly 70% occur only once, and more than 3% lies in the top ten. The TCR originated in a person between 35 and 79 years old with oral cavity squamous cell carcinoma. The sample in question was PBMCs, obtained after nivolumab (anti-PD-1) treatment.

The CDR3 region has the DNA TGTGCCAGCAGCTTAGGTTCGGCAGCCTATGGCTACACCTTC. Amino acid sequence: CASSLGSAAYGYTF. V usage is TRBV7-8 and J usage is TRBJ1-2; D is undetermined. CDR3 length: 14 amino acids. Germline V CDR1 and CDR2: SGHVS, FQNEAQ. The V end was cut by 1 base, the J end by 4 bases, with 10 bases between.